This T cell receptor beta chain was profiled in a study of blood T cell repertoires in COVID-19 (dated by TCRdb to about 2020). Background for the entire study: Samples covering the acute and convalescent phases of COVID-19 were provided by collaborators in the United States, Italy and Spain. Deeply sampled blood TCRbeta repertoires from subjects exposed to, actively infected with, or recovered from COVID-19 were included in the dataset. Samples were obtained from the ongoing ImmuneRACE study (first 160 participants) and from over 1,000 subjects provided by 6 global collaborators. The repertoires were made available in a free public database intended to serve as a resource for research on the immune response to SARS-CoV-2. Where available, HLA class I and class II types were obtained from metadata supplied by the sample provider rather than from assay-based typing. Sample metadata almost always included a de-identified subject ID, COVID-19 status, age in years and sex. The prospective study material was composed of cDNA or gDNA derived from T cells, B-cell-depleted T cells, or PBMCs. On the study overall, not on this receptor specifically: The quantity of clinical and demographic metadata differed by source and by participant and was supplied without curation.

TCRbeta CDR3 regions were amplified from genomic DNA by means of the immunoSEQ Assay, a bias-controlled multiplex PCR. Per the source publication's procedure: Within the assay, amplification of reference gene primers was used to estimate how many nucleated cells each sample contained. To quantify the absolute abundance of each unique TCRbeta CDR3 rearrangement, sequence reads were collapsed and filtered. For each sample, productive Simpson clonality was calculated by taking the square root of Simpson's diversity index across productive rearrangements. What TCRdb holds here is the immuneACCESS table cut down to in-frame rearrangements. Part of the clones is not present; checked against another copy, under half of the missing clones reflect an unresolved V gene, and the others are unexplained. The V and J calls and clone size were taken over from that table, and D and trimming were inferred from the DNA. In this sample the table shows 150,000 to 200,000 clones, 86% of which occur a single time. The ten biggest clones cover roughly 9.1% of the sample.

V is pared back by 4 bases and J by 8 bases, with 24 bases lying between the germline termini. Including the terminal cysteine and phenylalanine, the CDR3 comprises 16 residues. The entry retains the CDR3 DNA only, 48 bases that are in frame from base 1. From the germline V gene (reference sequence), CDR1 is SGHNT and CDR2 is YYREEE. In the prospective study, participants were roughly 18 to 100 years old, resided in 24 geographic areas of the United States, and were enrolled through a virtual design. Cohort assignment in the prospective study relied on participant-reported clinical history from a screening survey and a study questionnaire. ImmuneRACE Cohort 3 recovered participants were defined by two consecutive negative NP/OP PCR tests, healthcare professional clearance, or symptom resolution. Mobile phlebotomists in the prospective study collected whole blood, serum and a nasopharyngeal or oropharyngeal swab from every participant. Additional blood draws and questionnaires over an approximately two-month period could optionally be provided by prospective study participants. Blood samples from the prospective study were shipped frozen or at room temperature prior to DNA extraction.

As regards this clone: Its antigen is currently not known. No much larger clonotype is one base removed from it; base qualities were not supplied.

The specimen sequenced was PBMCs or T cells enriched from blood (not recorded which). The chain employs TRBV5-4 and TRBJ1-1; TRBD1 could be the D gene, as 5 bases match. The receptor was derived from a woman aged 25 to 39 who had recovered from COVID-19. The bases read TGTGCCAGCAGCCCCCCCCGGACATGGGGAACCAACGAAGCTTTCTTT. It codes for CASSPPRTWGTNEAFF.